The 8 T cell receptor beta chains listed next were all sequenced from one sample in a study of cytotoxic CD8 clonotypes in ibrutinib-treated CLL. The assay was immunoSEQ multiplex PCR, and TCRdb's table has in-frame clones only and misses some. The table records roughly 180,000 clones, around three quarters of them present only once. The sample in question was PBMCs, obtained after 24 months of ibrutinib treatment. The receptors were gathered from a human donor with chronic lymphocytic leukemia.

Worth noting for this clone: Other DNA variants within this sample encode the same CDR3. The rearrangement uses TRBV19 and TRBJ1-2; no firm D call. The CDR3 runs to 13 residues. V dropped 0 bases and J dropped 3 bases, with 5 bases sitting between them. Germline assignment: CDR1 LNHDA and CDR2 SQIVND (reference sequence). For the CDR3, the DNA is TGTGCCAGTAGTATAGATCGGGACTATGGCTACACCTTC. It is translated as CASSIDRDYGYTF.

The chain employs TRBV7-6 and TRBJ1-2, with D possibly TRBD1 on 6 matching bases. Germline lookup yields CDR1 SGHVS and CDR2 FNYEAQ. Trimming removed 6 bases from V and 4 bases from J, with 18 bases in between. The CDR3 sequence is 15 residues long. CDR3 nucleotide sequence: TGTGCCAGCAGTCCGGGGGCAAGCGAGGGCTATGGCTACACCTTC. Amino acid sequence: CASSPGASEGYGYTF.

The DNA of the CDR3 is TGCGCCAGCAGCTTGAGGAGGGGGAACACTGAAGCTTTCTTT. This codes for CASSLRRGNTEAFF. The chain links TRBV5-1 to TRBJ1-1; the D gene is possibly TRBD1 (5 bases). Trimming took off 1 base at V and 1 base at J, with 8 bases between the two ends. The germline CDR1 and CDR2 sequences are SGHRS and YFSETQ. The CDR3 runs 14 residues.

The genes are TRBV5-6 and TRBJ2-3; D is possibly TRBD2 (5 bases). The CDR3 has 13 residues. The germline gives CDR1 SGHDT, CDR2 YYEEEE. The V gene lost 5 bases and the J gene lost 2 bases, with 9 bases spanning the gap. CDR3 nucleotides: TGTGCCAGCAGACTAGTATACACAGATACGCAGTATTTT. Residues: CASRLVYTDTQYF.

This clone has more than one count but fewer than ten. The chain joins TRBV5-4 to TRBJ1-2; 8 bases fit TRBD1. Germline CDR1 is SGHNT and CDR2 is YYREEE (reference sequence). This CDR3 has 14 amino acids. Trimming at V came to 4 bases and at J to 8 bases, leaving 10 bases not matched to a gene. The CDR3 spells CASSTNRGESGYTF. CDR3 coding DNA: TGTGCCAGCAGCACGAACAGGGGGGAGTCGGGCTACACCTTC.

This clone was detected a few times. The chain has TRBV5-5 and TRBJ1-2, with D unclear. Between the trimmed V and J ends, which lost 0 bases and 8 bases, there was a span of 20 bases. The germline V gene encodes CDR1 SGHKS and CDR2 YYEKEE (reference sequence). The CDR3 runs to 16 residues. The CDR3 loop reads CASSLEVFAGPEGYTF. For the CDR3, the DNA is TGTGCCAGCAGCTTGGAGGTTTTCGCAGGCCCTGAAGGCTACACCTTC. The full variable domain, completed using reference TRBV5-5 and TRBJ1-2, is DAGVTQSPTHLIKTRGQQVTLRCSPISGHKSVSWYQQVLGQGPQFIFQYYEKEERGRGNFPDRFSARQFPNYSSELNVNALLLGDSALYLCASSLEVFAGPEGYTFGSGTRLTVV.

This sequence joins TRBV7-2 and TRBJ2-7; 12 bases are shared with TRBD2. Germline assignment: CDR1 SGHTA and CDR2 FQGNSA. This CDR3 contains 15 residues. The junction had 12 bases not matched to a gene; V was cut back by 5 bases and J by 10 bases. This CDR3 reads CASSPGTSGPLTQYF. The DNA for the CDR3 is TGTGCCAGCAGCCCAGGGACTAGCGGGCCTCTTACCCAGTACTTC.

This chain joins TRBV5-6 and TRBJ2-1, with 8 bases matching TRBD2. The CDR3 is 15 amino acids. The ends lost 3 bases at V and 7 bases at J; junction bases unmatched: 9. Germline CDR1 SGHDT, CDR2 YYEEEE. This CDR3 reads CASSYRYTSGNEQFF. CDR3 sequence (DNA): TGTGCCAGCAGCTATCGCTATACTAGCGGTAATGAGCAGTTCTTC.